A selection of T cell receptor beta chains follows, all from one sample in a study of blood T cell repertoires in COVID-19. Repertoires were generated with immunoSEQ multiplex PCR, while TCRdb's copy carries only in-frame clones and drops some. The sample comprises about 77,000 clones, approximately 80% of which are singletons, and 4% to 5.5% rests with the top ten. Input material: peripheral blood. These receptors were obtained from a woman aged 70-85 years with acute or convalescent COVID-19. Both conserved end residues are trimmed from each CDR3. Not every row has a clone size; where given, it reads once, few, many or a size class.

many,TRBJ2-3,TRBV24-1,ATSDWLASTDTQY
NA,TRBJ2-1,TRBV19,ASTESSYNEQF
NA,TRBJ1-5,TRBV19,ASSKGTGGRVSNQPQH
NA,TRBJ2-3,TRBV12-3/TRBV12-4,ASSRLANTQY
NA,TRBJ2-1,TRBV4-3,ASSQVRGTTYNEQF
NA,TRBJ2-7,TRBV5-5,ASSFAGQYYEQY
NA,TRBJ1-2,TRBV6-5,ASSYGTGNYGYT
NA,TRBJ1-6,TRBV27,ASSPWPYNSPLH
few,TRBJ2-7,TRBV5-1,ASRDGTGRPYEQY
NA,TRBJ1-1,TRBV12-5,ASGLFLRAVNTEAF
NA,TRBJ2-4,TRBV7-9,ASSTEQGAKNIQY
NA,TRBJ2-5,TRBV6-4,ASRGLAGGSGETQY
NA,TRBJ1-2,TRBV27,ASSSIQGNHYGYT
NA,TRBJ2-1,TRBV10-3,AISPPGRGGRDEQF
NA,TRBJ1-2,TRBV2,ASSEYRLNYGYT
few,TRBJ1-4,TRBV10-3,AISESIARTSEKLF
NA,TRBJ2-5,TRBV6-1,ASSEGTIQGETQY
NA,TRBJ2-2,TRBV11-2,ASSSRVPLTGELF
NA,TRBJ1-1,TRBV9,ASSTGTGEAF
NA,TRBJ2-7,TRBV5-1,ASSSRGKDEQY
NA,TRBJ2-2,TRBV4-2,ASSHARSGRNTGELF
NA,TRBJ2-4,TRBV9,ASSPEVASGGSKNIQY
NA,TRBJ2-7,TRBV5-1,ASRPAPGQGGYEQY
once,TRBJ2-3,TRBV5-6,ASTLGGTDTQY
NA,TRBJ1-4,TRBV19,ASSRGLNEKLF
NA,TRBJ1-3,TRBV7-2,ASSLGRAGNTIY
NA,TRBJ2-2,TRBV7-3,ASSPSGTGELF
NA,TRBJ2-1,TRBV10-3,AISDGVNEQF
few,TRBJ1-6,TRBV30,AWRQGRPPLH
NA,TRBJ1-2,TRBV9,ASSPLGGYGYT
NA,TRBJ1-1,TRBV6-5,ASNRQGQAF
NA,TRBJ1-2,TRBV24-1,ATSPGKGYGYT
NA,TRBJ2-2,TRBV6-5,ASSYSGRGTGELF
once,TRBJ2-3,TRBV7-3,ASGAGSTDTQY
NA,TRBJ1-2,TRBV29-1,SVTGTNYGYT
NA,TRBJ1-6,TRBV4-1,ASSPGTETYNSPLH
NA,TRBJ1-2,TRBV6-2/TRBV6-3,ASSSGQPA
NA,TRBJ1-4,TRBV5-4,ASSLGQDATNEKLF
NA,TRBJ1-2,TRBV27,ASSLSGVDYGYT
NA,TRBJ1-2,TRBV5-1,ASSLGQVNNPYGYT